These 14 T cell receptor beta chains were all obtained from the same sample, sequenced in a study of regulatory and conventional T cells in breast cancer. TCRdb re-analysed the PCR reads in MiXCR, keeping a single row per CDR3 protein. The sample records 630 or so distinct CDR3 sequences, 25% to 40% being singletons. Sequencing was carried out using regulatory T cells from blood. The source is a female donor with breast cancer.

The chain links TRBV5-1 to TRBJ2-1; D is ambiguous. The germline V and J ends were trimmed by 0 bases and 5 bases, with 12 bases remaining between them. Germline V gene lookup returns CDR1 SGHRS and CDR2 YFSETQ. The CDR3 spans 15 residues. The DNA of the CDR3 is TGCGCCAGCAGCTTGGAACCGAAACCCCACAATGAGCAGTTCTTC. It codes for CASSLEPKPHNEQFF.

As for this clonotype: At one end the junction does not follow the germline gene, possibly because of a read error. Here the CDR3 DNA reads TGTGCCAGCAGTGATGGCGGGGTTGTCACCGGGGAGCTGATTTTT. It is translated as CASSDGGVVTGELIF. The J gene is TRBJ2-2, the V gene TRBV6-1; TRBD2 is a possible D gene (6 bases). This CDR3 comprises 15 residues. Germline values: CDR1 MNHNS, CDR2 SASEGT.

The V gene is TRBV27, the J gene TRBJ2-3; D tentatively reads TRBD1 or TRBD2 (5 bases each). Germline CDR1 MNHEY, CDR2 SMNVEV (reference sequence). The CDR3 has 17 residues. Trimming removed 2 bases from V and 2 bases from J, with 17 bases in between. The CDR3 DNA sequence: TGTGCCAGCAGTTTACTATCCGGGACGCGTTTCACAGATACGCAGTATTTT. This encodes CASSLLSGTRFTDTQYF.

The DNA of the CDR3 is TGTGCCAGCAGCTTAGACGGCGGGAGCCACAATGAGCAGTTCTTC. Protein sequence: CASSLDGGSHNEQFF. This chain uses TRBV7-9 with TRBJ2-1, with 7 bases that match TRBD2. CDR1 and CDR2 (germline): SEHNR, FQNEAQ (reference sequence). The CDR3 is 15 residues long. V was clipped by 1 base and J by 5 bases; unmatched bases: 5. Full variable domain (remainder filled in from reference TRBV7-9 and TRBJ2-1): DTGVSQNPRHKITKRGQNVTFRCDPISEHNRLYWYRQTLGQGPEFLTYFQNEAQLEKSRLLSDRFSAERPKGSFSTLEIQRTEQGDSAMYLCASSLDGGSHNEQFFGPGTRLTVL.

The chain carries TRBV30 and TRBJ1-4; maybe TRBD1 (6 bases). This CDR3 contains 14 residues. CDR1 is GTSNPN and CDR2 is SVGIG in the germline V gene (reference sequence). V dropped 0 bases and J dropped 5 bases, with 10 bases sitting between them. The DNA of the CDR3 is TGTGCCTGGAGTGTTGGGACAAGCAATGAAAAACTGTTTTTT. Its translation is CAWSVGTSNEKLFF.

The V gene is TRBV21-1, the J gene TRBJ1-5; the D call TRBD1 from the table was never checked on the DNA. TRBV21-1 is listed as a pseudogene. CDR3 length: 14 residues. For the CDR3, the DNA is TGTGCCAGCAAACAGCAGGGGATGGATCAGCCCCAGCATTTT. It encodes CASKQQGMDQPQHF.

This clonotype was counted a few times. CDR3 nucleotides: TGTGCCAGCAGCTTGGTTTTCCTGGACACTGAAGCTTTCTTT. Translation: CASSLVFLDTEAFF. V and J are TRBV5-6 and TRBJ1-1; D is undetermined. V was trimmed by 0 bases and J by 3 bases, leaving 9 bases between them. The CDR3 is 14 amino acids. Germline values: CDR1 SGHDT, CDR2 YYEEEE.

This clonotype has more than one count but fewer than ten. A junction end diverges from the germline sequence, so it may reflect a read error. The rearrangement links TRBV20-1 to TRBJ2-5; D remains unclear. From germline, CDR1 is DFQATT and CDR2 SNEGSKA (reference sequence). CDR3 length: 11 residues. The CDR3 region is CSARPTETQCF. CDR3 sequence (DNA): TGCAGTGCTAGGCCCACTGAGACCCAGTGCTTC.

This clonotype has just a few counts. In DNA, the CDR3 is TGCAGTGCCCCACAGGGACCGACAGATACGCAGTATTTT. Residues: CSAPQGPTDTQYF. The chain joins TRBV20-1 to TRBJ2-3; possible D gene TRBD1, 6 bases. The germline V and J ends were trimmed by 6 bases and 3 bases, with 13 bases remaining between them. The germline CDR1 and CDR2 sequences are DFQATT and SNEGSKA (reference sequence). The CDR3 is 13 residues long.

This clonotype has just a few counts. This chain links TRBV6-2 or TRBV6-3 with TRBJ2-7; 11 bases map to TRBD2. Germline CDR1 reads MNHEY; CDR2 reads SVGEGT. This CDR3 contains 16 residues. Unmatched junction bases numbered 7, after V lost 2 bases and J lost 4 bases. This CDR3 is CASSYPIRLAGYEQYF. The CDR3, as DNA: TGTGCCAGCAGTTACCCAATCCGACTAGCGGGATACGAGCAGTACTTC.

This sequence joins TRBV5-1 and TRBJ1-2; D is perhaps TRBD1 (6 bases). The CDR3 covers 14 residues. Trimming cost V 4 bases and J 4 bases, with 14 bases left between them. Germline CDR1 reads SGHRS; CDR2 reads YFSETQ. CDR3 residues: CASSPAGTSYGYTF. The CDR3 nucleotides read TGCGCCAGCAGCCCGGCCGGGACATCCTATGGCTACACCTTC.

This clonotype occurred a few times. The CDR3: CASSSLAGSTEAFF. For the CDR3, the DNA is TGTGCCAGCAGTTCCCTCGCCGGCTCCACTGAAGCTTTCTTT. The chain recombines TRBV12-3 or TRBV12-4 with TRBJ1-1; D not certain. The CDR3 runs to 14 residues. Trimming took off 4 bases at V and 4 bases at J, with 13 bases between the two ends.

The chain has TRBV12-3 or TRBV12-4 and TRBJ2-1, with D perhaps given as TRBD1 or TRBD2 (5 bases each). The CDR3 runs to 15 residues. V was pared by 7 bases and J by 3 bases, with 16 bases between. CDR3 coding DNA: TGTGCCAGCAAACTAGAGGGGTCTATCTACAATGAGCAGTTCTTC. Amino acids: CASKLEGSIYNEQFF.

The rearrangement uses TRBV5-4 and TRBJ1-2; D gene uncertain. The length of the CDR3 is 15 residues. The V end was cut by 4 bases, the J end by 4 bases, with 17 bases between. CDR1 is SGHNT, CDR2 YYREEE, per germline (reference sequence). CDR3 DNA: TGTGCCAGCAGCCTCGAGCAGGCACAACTCTATGGCTACACCTTC. Its protein is CASSLEQAQLYGYTF.